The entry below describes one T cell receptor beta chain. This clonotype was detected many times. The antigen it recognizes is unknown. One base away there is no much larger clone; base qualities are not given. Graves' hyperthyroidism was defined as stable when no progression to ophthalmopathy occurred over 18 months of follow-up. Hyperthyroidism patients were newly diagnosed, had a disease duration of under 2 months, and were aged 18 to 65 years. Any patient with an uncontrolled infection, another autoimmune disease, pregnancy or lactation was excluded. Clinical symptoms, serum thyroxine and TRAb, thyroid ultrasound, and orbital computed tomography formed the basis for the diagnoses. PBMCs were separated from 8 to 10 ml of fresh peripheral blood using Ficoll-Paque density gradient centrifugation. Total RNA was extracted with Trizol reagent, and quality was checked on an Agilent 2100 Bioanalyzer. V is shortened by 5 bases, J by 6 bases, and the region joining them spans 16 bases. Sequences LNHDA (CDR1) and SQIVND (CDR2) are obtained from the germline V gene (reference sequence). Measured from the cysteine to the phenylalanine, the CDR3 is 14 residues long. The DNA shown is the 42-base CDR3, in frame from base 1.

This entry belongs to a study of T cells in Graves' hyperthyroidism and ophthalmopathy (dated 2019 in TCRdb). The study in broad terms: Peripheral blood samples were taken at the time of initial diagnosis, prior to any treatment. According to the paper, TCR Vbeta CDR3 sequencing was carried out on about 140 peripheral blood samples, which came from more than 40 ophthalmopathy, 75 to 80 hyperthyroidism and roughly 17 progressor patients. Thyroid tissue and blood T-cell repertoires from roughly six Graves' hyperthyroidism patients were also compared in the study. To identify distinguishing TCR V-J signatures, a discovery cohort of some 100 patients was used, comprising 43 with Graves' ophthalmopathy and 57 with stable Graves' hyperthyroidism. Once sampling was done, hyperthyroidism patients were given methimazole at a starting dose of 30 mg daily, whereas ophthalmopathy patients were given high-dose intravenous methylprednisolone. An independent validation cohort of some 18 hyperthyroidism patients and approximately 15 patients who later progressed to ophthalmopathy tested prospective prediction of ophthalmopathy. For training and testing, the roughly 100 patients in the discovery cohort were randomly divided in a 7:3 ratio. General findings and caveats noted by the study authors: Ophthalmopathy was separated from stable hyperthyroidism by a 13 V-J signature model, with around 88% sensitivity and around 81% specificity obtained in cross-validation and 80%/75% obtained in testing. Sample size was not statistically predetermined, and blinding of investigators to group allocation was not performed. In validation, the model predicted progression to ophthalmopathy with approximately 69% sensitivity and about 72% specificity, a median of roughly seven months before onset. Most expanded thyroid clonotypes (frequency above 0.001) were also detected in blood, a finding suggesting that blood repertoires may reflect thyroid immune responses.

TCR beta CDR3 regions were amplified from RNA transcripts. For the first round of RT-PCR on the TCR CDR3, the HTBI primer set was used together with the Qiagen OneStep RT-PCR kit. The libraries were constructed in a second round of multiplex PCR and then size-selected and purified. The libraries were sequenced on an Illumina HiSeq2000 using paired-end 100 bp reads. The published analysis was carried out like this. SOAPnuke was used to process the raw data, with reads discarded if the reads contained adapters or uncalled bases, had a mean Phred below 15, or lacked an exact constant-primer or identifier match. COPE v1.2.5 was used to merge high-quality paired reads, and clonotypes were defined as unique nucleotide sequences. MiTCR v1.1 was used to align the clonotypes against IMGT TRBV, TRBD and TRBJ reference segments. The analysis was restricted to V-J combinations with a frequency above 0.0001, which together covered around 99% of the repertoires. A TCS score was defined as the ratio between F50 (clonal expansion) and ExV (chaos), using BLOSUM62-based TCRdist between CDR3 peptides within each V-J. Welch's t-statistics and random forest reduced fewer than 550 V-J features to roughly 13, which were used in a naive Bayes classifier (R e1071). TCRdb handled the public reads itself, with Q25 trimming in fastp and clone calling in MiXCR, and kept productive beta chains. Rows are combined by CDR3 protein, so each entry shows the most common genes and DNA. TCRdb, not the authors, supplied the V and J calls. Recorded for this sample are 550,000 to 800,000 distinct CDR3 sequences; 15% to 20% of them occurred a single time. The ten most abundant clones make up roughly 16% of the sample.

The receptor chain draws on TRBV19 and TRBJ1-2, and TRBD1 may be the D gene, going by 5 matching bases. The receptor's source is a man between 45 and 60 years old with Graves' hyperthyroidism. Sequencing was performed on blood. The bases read TGTGCCAGTAGTGTGGACACTCGACGAAATGGCTACACCTTC. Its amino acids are CASSVDTRRNGYTF.